This TCR beta chain was observed in a study of cytomegalovirus exposure and HLA in healthy donors. Study findings and constraints: Researchers left out some V segments, among them TRBV6-2 and TRBV6-3, as indistinguishable.

The CDR3 runs 18 residues. Losses at the gene ends were 4 bases for V and 6 bases for J; bases not matched to a gene: 9. In germline, CDR1 is SGHDN, CDR2 FVKESK. In the PCR, 60 Vbeta and 13 Jbeta primers were used. The protocol was immunoSEQ multiplex PCR, while the TCRdb copy is restricted to in-frame clones and leaves out a portion. The repertoire consists of 200,000 or so clones, with about 80% occurring once and the leading ten covering just under 3%. As concerns this clone: The antigen remains unidentified.

Donors sampled were nominally healthy, though unrecorded immune exposures were likely. This clonotype was obtained from a woman aged 30 to 39 in good health and CMV-seronegative. The sequenced material came from PBMCs. V is TRBV14 and J is TRBJ2-1; the match to TRBD2 covers 16 bases. The CDR3 spells CASSPGLAGGPFTNEQFF. As DNA, the CDR3 is TGTGCCAGCAGCCCGGGACTAGCGGGGGGGCCGTTCACCAATGAGCAGTTCTTC. The full variable domain, with the rest looked up from reference TRBV14 and TRBJ2-1, is EAGVTQFPSHSVIEKGQTVTLRCDPISGHDNLYWYRRVMGKEIKFLLHFVKESKQDESGMPNNRFLAERTGGTYSTLKVQPAELEDSGVYFCASSPGLAGGPFTNEQFFGPGTRLTVL.